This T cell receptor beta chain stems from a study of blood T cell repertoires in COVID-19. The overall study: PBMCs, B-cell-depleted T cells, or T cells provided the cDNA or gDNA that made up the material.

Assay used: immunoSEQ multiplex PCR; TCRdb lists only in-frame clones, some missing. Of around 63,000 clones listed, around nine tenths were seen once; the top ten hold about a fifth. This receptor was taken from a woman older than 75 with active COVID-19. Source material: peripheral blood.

CDR3 residues: CASSSQQRPNTEAFF. For the CDR3, the DNA is TGTGCCAGCAGTTCCCAACAGAGACCCAACACTGAAGCTTTCTTT. J is TRBJ1-1 and V is TRBV27; unclear D gene. There are 15 residues in the CDR3. Germline V gene lookup returns CDR1 MNHEY and CDR2 SMNVEV (reference sequence). With 4 bases removed from V and 2 bases from J, the gap between germline ends came to 14 bases.